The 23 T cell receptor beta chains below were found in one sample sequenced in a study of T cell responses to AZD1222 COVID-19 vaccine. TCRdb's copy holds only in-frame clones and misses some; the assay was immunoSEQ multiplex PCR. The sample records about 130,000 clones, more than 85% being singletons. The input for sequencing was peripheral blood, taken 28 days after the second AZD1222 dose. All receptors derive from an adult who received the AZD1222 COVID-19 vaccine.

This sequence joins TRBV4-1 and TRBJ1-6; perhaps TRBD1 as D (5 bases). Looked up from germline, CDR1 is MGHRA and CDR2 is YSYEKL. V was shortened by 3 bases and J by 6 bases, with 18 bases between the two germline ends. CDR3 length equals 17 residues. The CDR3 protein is CASSHPRQNLLNSPLHF. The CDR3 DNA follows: TGCGCCAGCAGCCACCCCCGACAGAACCTACTTAATTCACCCCTCCACTTT.

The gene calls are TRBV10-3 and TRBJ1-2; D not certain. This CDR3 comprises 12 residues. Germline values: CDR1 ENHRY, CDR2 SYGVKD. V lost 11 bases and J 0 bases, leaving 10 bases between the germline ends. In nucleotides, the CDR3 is TGTGCCTCAACCGGGACTAACTATGGCTACACCTTC. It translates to CASTGTNYGYTF.

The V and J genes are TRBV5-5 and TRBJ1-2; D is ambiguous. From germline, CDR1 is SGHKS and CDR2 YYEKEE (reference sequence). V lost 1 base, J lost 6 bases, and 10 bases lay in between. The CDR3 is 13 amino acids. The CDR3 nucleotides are TGTGCCAGCAGCTTGTGGACGGACCATGGCTACACCTTC. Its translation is CASSLWTDHGYTF.

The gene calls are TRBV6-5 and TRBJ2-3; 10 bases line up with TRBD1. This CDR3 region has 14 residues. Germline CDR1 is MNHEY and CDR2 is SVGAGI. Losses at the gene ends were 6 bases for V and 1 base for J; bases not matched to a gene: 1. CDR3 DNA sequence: TGTGCCAGCAGGACAGGGGGCGGCACAGATACGCAGTATTTT. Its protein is CASRTGGGTDTQYF.

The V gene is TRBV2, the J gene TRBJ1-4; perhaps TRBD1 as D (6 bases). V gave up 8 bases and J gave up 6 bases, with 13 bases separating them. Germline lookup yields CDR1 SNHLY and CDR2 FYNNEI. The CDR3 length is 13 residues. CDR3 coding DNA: TGTGCCAGCCAAATACAGGGTGATGAAAAACTGTTTTTT. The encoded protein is CASQIQGDEKLFF.

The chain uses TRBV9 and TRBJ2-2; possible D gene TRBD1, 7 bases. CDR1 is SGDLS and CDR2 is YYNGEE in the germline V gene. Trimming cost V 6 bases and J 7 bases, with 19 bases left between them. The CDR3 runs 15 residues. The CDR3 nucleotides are TGTGCCAGCACCGCAGGGGGGAGTCCGGGCGGGGAGCTGTTTTTT. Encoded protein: CASTAGGSPGGELFF. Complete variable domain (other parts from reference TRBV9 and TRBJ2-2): DSGVTQTPKHLITATGQRVTLRCSPRSGDLSVYWYQQSLDQGLQFLIQYYNGEERAKGNILERFSAQQFPDLHSELNLSSLELGDSALYFCASTAGGSPGGELFFGEGSRLTVL.

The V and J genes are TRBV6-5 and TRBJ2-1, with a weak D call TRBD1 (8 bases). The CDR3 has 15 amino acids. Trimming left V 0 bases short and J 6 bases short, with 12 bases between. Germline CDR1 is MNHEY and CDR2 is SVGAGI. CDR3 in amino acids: CASSYSYRGGNEQFF. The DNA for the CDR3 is TGTGCCAGCAGTTACTCTTACAGGGGGGGCAATGAGCAGTTCTTC.

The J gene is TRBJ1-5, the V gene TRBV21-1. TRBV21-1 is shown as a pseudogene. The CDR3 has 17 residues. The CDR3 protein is CASSKGMTAASNQPQHF. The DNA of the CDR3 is TGTGCCAGCAGCAAAGGTATGACCGCCGCTAGCAATCAGCCCCAGCATTTT.

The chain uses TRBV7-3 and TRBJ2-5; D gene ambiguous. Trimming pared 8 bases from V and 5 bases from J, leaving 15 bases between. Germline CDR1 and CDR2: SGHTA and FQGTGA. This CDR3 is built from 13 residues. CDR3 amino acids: CASSRVNVETQYF. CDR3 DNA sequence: TGTGCCAGCTCCCGGGTTAACGTCGAGACCCAGTACTTC.

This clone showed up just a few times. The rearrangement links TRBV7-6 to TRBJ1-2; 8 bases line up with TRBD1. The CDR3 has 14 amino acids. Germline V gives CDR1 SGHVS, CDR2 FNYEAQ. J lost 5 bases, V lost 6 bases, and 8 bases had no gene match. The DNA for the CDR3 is TGTGCCAGCAGTCAAGGACAGGGTGGATATGGCTACACCTTC. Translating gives CASSQGQGGYGYTF.

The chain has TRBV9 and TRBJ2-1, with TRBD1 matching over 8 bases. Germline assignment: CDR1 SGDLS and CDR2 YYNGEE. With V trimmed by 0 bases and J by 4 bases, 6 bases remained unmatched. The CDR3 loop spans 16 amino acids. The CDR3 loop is CASSVGGTGYYNEQFF. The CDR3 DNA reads TGTGCCAGCAGCGTAGGGGGGACAGGCTATTACAATGAGCAGTTCTTC.

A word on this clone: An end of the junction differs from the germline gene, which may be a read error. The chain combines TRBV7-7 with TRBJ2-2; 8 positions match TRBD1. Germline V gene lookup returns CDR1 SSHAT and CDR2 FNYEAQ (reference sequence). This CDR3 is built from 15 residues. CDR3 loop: CASSFGTGRTGELFF. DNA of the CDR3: TGTGCTAGCAGCTTCGGGACAGGCCGAACCGGGGAGCTGTTTTTT.

CDR3 in DNA: TGTGCCTGGAGTCAGGGGGGGAGCACAGATACGCAGTATTTT. Translation gives CAWSQGGSTDTQYF. This chain uses TRBV30 with TRBJ2-3; either TRBD1 or TRBD2 may supply D (7 bases each). The CDR3 totals 14 residues. Trimming cost V 2 bases and J 0 bases, with 9 bases left between them. Germline V CDR1 and CDR2: GTSNPN, SVGIG (reference sequence). The whole variable domain, remainder taken from reference TRBV30 and TRBJ2-3, is SQTIHQWPATLVQPVGSPLSLECTVEGTSNPNLYWYRQAAGRGLQLLFYSVGIGQISSEVPQNLSASRPQDRQFILSSKKLLLSDSGFYLCAWSQGGSTDTQYFGPGTRLTVL.

The CDR3, as DNA: TGTGCCAGCAGCGTCAACGGTGAAGAGACCCAGTACTTC. This sequence encodes CASSVNGEETQYF. The chain recombines TRBV9 with TRBJ2-5; D unresolved. Trimming cost V 2 bases and J 3 bases, with 8 bases left between them. The CDR3 has 13 amino acids. From germline, CDR1 is SGDLS and CDR2 YYNGEE.

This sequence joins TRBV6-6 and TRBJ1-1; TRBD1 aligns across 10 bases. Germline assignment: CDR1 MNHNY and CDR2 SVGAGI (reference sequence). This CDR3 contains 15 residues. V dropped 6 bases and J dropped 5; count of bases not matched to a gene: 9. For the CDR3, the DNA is TGTGCCAGCAGAGAGCAGGGGACAGGGGCGACTGAAGCTTTCTTT. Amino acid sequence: CASREQGTGATEAFF.

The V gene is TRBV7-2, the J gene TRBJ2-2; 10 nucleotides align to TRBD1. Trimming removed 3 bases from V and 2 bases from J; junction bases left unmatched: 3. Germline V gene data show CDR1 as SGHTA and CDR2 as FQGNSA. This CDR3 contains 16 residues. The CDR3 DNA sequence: TGTGCCAGCAGCTTCGGGACAGGGGTTAACACCGGGGAGCTGTTTTTT. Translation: CASSFGTGVNTGELFF. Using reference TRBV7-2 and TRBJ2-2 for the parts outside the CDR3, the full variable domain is GAGVSQSPSNKVTEKGKDVELRCDPISGHTALYWYRQSLGQGLEFLIYFQGNSAPDKSGLPSDRFSAERTGGSVSTLTIQRTQQEDSAVYLCASSFGTGVNTGELFFGEGSRLTVL.

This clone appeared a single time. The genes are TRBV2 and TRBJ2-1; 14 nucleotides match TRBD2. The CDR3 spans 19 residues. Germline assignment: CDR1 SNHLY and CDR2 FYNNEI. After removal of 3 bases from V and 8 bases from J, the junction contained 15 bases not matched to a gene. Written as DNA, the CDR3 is TGTGCCAGCAGTGAGATCTTGACTAGCGGGAGGGTAGGGGGGCATGAGCAGTTCTTC. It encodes CASSEILTSGRVGGHEQFF.

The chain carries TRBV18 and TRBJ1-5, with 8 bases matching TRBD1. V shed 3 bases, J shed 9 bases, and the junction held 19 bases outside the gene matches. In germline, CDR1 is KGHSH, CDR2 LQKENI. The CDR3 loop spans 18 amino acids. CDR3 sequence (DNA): TGTGCCAGCTCACCGATTTCTAGCCGGGACAGGACCACGTGGCCCCAGCATTTT. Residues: CASSPISSRDRTTWPQHF.

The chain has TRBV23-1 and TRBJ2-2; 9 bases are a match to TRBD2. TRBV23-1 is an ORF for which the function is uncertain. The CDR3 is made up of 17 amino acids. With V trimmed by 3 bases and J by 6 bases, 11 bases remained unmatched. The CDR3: CASSHTTVCGGAGELFF. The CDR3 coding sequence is TGCGCCAGCAGTCACACCACCGTTTGCGGGGGGGCCGGGGAGCTGTTTTTT.

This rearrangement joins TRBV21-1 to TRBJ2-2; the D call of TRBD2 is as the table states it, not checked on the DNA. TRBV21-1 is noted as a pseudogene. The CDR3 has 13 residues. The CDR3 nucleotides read TGTGCCAGCAGCAAACGGAGCACCGGGGAGCTGTTTTTT. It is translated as CASSKRSTGELFF.

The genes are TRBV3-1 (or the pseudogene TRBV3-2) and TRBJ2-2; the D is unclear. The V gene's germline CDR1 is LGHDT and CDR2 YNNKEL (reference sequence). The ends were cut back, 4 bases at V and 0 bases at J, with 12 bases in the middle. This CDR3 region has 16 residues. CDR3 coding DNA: TGTGCCAGCAGCCTGGGGTTGCTCTCGAACACCGGGGAGCTGTTTTTT. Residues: CASSLGLLSNTGELFF.

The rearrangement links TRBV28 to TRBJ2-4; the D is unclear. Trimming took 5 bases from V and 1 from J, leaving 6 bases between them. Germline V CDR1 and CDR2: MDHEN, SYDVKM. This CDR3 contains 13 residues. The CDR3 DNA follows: TGTGCCAGCAGTGCCCCCGCCAAAAACATTCAGTACTTC. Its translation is CASSAPAKNIQYF.

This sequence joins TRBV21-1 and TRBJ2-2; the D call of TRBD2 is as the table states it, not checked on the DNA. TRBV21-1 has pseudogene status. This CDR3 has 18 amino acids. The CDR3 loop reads CASSKNGTSGRETGELFF. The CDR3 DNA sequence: TGTGCCAGCAGCAAAAATGGGACTAGCGGGAGAGAAACCGGGGAGCTGTTTTTT.